The 17 T cell receptor beta chains reported below all come from one sample, sequenced in a study of identifying expanded T cells in peripheral blood. Only in-frame clones appear in the TCRdb table, and some are missing; sequencing was by immunoSEQ multiplex PCR. Here the sample spans around 81,000 clones, approximately 84% being singletons. The sample was blood. These receptors all come from a person aged 18 to 70 in good health.

This chain joins TRBV6-1 and TRBJ2-4; the D call may be TRBD1 or TRBD2 (6 bases each). V lost 2 bases and J lost 7, with 21 bases in between. The CDR3 runs 17 residues. CDR1 MNHNS and CDR2 SASEGT come from the germline V gene. The CDR3 loop reads CASSEWGRGPVANIQYF. CDR3 nucleotide sequence: TGTGCCAGCAGTGAATGGGGGCGGGGTCCCGTTGCTAACATTCAGTACTTC.

The V call is TRBV4-1, the J call TRBJ2-2; 8 nucleotides line up with TRBD1. The length of the CDR3 is 18 residues. CDR1 MGHRA and CDR2 YSYEKL come from the germline V gene. The trim removed 4 bases at V and 2 bases at J, leaving 12 bases unmatched. The CDR3 DNA follows: TGCGCCAGCAGCCTAAGGGGACAGGCCTTTCTTAACACCGGGGAGCTGTTTTTT. It translates to CASSLRGQAFLNTGELFF.

The chain links TRBV29-1 to TRBJ1-1; TRBD1 might be the D (5 bases). This CDR3 is 13 amino acids long. Germline CDR1 is SQVTM and CDR2 is ANQGSEA. The V end was cut by 6 bases, the J end by 3 bases, with 14 bases between. The CDR3 loop reads CSVRDGIDTEAFF. As DNA, the CDR3 is TGCAGCGTGAGGGACGGGATCGACACTGAAGCTTTCTTT.

J is TRBJ2-2 and V is TRBV19; TRBD2 is a possible D gene (7 bases). The germline gives CDR1 LNHDA, CDR2 SQIVND (reference sequence). The length of the CDR3 is 18 residues. With 10 bases removed from V and 4 bases from J, the gap between germline ends came to 28 bases. In nucleotides, the CDR3 is TGTGCCACCAAAAAGGGGGGAGGGAACGCTCGGAGCACCGGGGAGCTGTTTTTT. Translation: CATKKGGGNARSTGELFF.

The rearrangement uses TRBV2 and TRBJ1-4, with 9 bases that match TRBD1. Trimming took 4 bases from V and 6 from J; bases not matched to a gene: 0. Germline V CDR1 and CDR2: SNHLY, FYNNEI. CDR3 size: 13 residues. The CDR3 loop reads CASSGTGDEKLFF. The CDR3 DNA is TGTGCCAGCAGTGGGACAGGGGATGAAAAACTGTTTTTT. Filled out from reference TRBV2 and TRBJ1-4, the complete variable domain reads EPEVTQTPSHQVTQMGQEVILRCVPISNHLYFYWYRQILGQKVEFLVSFYNNEISEKSEIFDDQFSVERPDGSNFTLKIRSTKLEDSAMYFCASSGTGDEKLFFGSGTQLSVL.

This rearrangement joins TRBV19 to TRBJ2-1, with D unclear. Trimming pared 5 bases from V and 12 bases from J, leaving 20 bases between. CDR1 and CDR2 (germline): LNHDA, SQIVND (reference sequence). This CDR3 comprises 14 residues. The CDR3 region is CASSPAITASWQFF. CDR3 DNA sequence: TGTGCCAGTAGTCCGGCAATTACCGCGAGTTGGCAGTTCTTC.

CDR3 protein: CATSRVFETQYF. The CDR3 DNA is TGTGCCACCAGCAGAGTTTTCGAGACCCAGTACTTC. The chain has TRBV15 and TRBJ2-5, with D unresolved. The length of the CDR3 is 12 residues. Looked up from germline, CDR1 is LNHNV and CDR2 is YYDKDF (reference sequence). V lost 1 base and J lost 5, with 5 bases in between.

The V gene is TRBV29-1, the J gene TRBJ1-3; no definite D call. V lost 6 bases and J lost 0, with 9 bases in between. The CDR3 consists of 13 residues. CDR1 SQVTM and CDR2 ANQGSEA come from the germline V gene. The CDR3 protein is CSVPESSGNTIYF. CDR3 sequence (DNA): TGCAGCGTGCCCGAGAGCTCTGGAAACACCATATATTTT.

The genes are TRBV7-3 and TRBJ1-1; D unclear. Germline V lookup: CDR1 SGHTA, CDR2 FQGTGA. V was trimmed by 2 bases and J by 6 bases, leaving 10 bases between them. This CDR3 has 13 residues. The CDR3: CASSLLNGAEAFF. The CDR3 coding sequence is TGTGCCAGCAGCTTATTAAATGGGGCTGAAGCTTTCTTT.

V usage is TRBV29-1 and J usage is TRBJ2-1; 10 bases line up with TRBD2. The germline V gene has CDR1 SQVTM and CDR2 ANQGSEA. This CDR3 has 14 amino acids. After removal of 5 bases from V and 7 bases from J, the junction contained 8 bases not matched to a gene. The CDR3 protein is CSVSGGAMGNEQFF. In DNA form, the CDR3 reads TGCAGCGTTAGCGGGGGGGCCATGGGTAATGAGCAGTTCTTC.

The chain links TRBV29-1 to TRBJ1-2; no definite D call. The CDR3 is 13 amino acids. V dropped 4 bases and J dropped 5 bases, with 14 bases sitting between them. Germline CDR1 reads SQVTM; CDR2 reads ANQGSEA. The CDR3 region has the DNA TGCAGCGTTGCCGACGGGTTGTCATATGGCTACACCTTC. It specifies CSVADGLSYGYTF.

This sequence joins TRBV19 and TRBJ2-7; no firm D call. V shed 3 bases and J shed 0 bases, with 9 bases lying between them. CDR3 length: 14 residues. Per the germline V gene, CDR1 is LNHDA and CDR2 is SQIVND (reference sequence). This chain's CDR3 is CASSIGDNSYEQYF. CDR3 bases: TGTGCCAGTAGTATTGGAGACAACTCCTACGAGCAGTACTTC.

The genes are TRBV6-6 and TRBJ1-1; the D gene is possibly TRBD1 (6 bases). Germline V CDR1 and CDR2: MNHNY, SVGAGI (reference sequence). The CDR3 covers 15 residues. V dropped 4 bases and J dropped 4 bases, with 16 bases sitting between them. The CDR3 protein is CASSSWGRAGTEAFF. The CDR3 DNA is TGTGCCAGCAGTTCTTGGGGGCGCGCGGGCACTGAAGCTTTCTTT.

This clone was counted a few times. CDR3 bases: TGTGCCAGCAGCCCCGGAGTAGGGTTGGAAGCTTTCTTT. Residues: CASSPGVGLEAFF. V gene TRBV5-4 combines with J gene TRBJ1-1; D is undetermined. The CDR3 has 13 amino acids. Germline V gene sequence: CDR1 SGHNT, CDR2 YYREEE (reference sequence). V dropped 4 bases and J dropped 8 bases, with 15 bases sitting between them.

V is TRBV11-2 and J is TRBJ2-3; 11 nucleotides align to TRBD2. Germline V gene lookup returns CDR1 SGHAT and CDR2 FQNNGV. There are 15 residues in the CDR3. The V segment lost 4 bases and the J segment 5 bases; nucleotides outside the gene matches: 5. The CDR3: CASSYSGGARDTQYF. DNA of the CDR3: TGTGCCAGCAGCTATAGCGGGGGGGCCCGAGATACGCAGTATTTT. Variable domain in full (rest from reference TRBV11-2 and TRBJ2-3): EAGVAQSPRYKIIEKRQSVAFWCNPISGHATLYWYQQILGQGPKLLIQFQNNGVVDDSQLPKDRFSAERLKGVDSTLKIQPAKLEDSAVYLCASSYSGGARDTQYFGPGTRLTVL.

This chain connects TRBV18 to TRBJ2-7; 7 bases map to TRBD1. From germline, CDR1 is KGHSH and CDR2 LQKENI. The CDR3 is 18 residues long. After removal of 2 bases from V and 3 bases from J, the junction contained 16 bases not matched to a gene. The CDR3 DNA follows: TGTGCCAGCTCACCAACCGCATCGCCGGGACAGAGGATCTACGAGCAGTACTTC. This encodes CASSPTASPGQRIYEQYF.

The V and J genes are TRBV10-1 and TRBJ2-1; 8 bases align to TRBD1. Germline trimming cut 0 bases from V and 7 bases from J; bases unmatched to any gene: 5. This CDR3 contains 15 residues. Per germline, CDR1 WNHNN and CDR2 SYGVQD (reference sequence). CDR3 in DNA: TGCGCCAGCAGTGAGTCTCAGGGGGCAGGGAATGAGCAGTTCTTC. It encodes CASSESQGAGNEQFF.